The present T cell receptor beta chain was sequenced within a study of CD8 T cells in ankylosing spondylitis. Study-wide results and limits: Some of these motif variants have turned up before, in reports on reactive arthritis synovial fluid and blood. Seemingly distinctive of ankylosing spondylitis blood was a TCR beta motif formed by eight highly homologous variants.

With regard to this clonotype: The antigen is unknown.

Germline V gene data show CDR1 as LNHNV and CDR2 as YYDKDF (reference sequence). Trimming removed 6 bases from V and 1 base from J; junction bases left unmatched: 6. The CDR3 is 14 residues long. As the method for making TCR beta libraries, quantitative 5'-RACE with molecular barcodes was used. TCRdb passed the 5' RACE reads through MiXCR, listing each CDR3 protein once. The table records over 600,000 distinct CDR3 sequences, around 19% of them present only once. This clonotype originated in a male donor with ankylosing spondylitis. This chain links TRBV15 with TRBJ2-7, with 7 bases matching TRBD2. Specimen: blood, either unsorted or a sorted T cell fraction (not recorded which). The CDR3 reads CATRGPGGSYEQYF. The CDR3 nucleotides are TGTGCCACCAGAGGGCCGGGGGGATCCTACGAGCAGTACTTC.